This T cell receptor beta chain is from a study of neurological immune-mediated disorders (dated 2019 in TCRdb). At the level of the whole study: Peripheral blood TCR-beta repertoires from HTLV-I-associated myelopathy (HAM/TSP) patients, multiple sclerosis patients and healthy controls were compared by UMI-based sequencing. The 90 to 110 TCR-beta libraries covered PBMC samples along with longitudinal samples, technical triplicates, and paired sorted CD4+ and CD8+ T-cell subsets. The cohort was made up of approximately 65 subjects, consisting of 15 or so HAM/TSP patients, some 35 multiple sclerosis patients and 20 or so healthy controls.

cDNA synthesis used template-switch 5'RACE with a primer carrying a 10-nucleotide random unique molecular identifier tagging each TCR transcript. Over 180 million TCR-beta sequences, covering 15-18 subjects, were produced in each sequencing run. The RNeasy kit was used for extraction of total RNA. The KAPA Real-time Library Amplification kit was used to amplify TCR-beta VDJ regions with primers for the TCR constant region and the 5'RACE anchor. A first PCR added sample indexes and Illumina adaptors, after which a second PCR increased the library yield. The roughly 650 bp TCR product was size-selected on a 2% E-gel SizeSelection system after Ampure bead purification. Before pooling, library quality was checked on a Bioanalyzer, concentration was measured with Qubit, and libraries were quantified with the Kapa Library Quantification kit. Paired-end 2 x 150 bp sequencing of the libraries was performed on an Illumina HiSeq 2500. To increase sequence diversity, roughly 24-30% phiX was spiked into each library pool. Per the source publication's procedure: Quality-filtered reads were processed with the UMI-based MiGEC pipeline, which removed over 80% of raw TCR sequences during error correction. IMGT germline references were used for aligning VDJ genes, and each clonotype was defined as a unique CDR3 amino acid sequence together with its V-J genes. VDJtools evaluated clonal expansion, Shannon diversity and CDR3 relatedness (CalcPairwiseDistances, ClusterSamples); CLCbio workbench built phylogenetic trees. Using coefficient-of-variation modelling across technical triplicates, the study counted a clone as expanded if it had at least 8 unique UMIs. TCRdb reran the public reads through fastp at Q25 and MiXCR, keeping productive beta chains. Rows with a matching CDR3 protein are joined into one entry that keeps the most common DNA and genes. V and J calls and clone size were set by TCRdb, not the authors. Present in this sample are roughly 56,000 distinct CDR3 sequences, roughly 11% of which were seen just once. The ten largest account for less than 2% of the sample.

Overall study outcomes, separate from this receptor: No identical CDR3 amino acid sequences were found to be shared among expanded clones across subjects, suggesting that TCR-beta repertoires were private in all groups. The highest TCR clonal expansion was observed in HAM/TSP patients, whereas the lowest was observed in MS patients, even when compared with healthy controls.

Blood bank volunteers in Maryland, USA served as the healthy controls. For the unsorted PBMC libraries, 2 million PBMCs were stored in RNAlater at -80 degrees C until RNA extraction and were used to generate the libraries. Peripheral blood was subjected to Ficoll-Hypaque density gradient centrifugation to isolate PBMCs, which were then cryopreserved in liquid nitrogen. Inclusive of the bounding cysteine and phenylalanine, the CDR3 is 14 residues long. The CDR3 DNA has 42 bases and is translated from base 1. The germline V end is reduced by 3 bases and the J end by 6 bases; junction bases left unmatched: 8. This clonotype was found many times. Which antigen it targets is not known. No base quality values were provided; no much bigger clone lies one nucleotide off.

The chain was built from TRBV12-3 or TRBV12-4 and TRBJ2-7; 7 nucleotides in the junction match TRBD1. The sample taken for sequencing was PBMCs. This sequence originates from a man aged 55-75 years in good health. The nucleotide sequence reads TGTGCCAGCAGTTTGAGGGGGCACGCGGGCGAGCAGTACTTC. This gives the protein CASSLRGHAGEQYF.